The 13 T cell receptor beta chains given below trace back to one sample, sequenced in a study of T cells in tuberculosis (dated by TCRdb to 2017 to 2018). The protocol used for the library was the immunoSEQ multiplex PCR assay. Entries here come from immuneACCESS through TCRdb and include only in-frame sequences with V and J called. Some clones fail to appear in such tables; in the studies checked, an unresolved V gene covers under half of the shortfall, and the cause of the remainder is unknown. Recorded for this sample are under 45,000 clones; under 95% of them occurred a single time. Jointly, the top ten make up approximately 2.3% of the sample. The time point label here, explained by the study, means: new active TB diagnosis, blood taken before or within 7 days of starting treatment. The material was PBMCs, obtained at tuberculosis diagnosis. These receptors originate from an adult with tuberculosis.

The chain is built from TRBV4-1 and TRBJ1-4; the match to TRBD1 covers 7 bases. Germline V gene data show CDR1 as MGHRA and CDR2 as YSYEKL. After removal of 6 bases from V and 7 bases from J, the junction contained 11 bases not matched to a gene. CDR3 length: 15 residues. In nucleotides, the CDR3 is TGCGCCAGCAGGCCCAACAGGGGAGAGAGTGAAAAACTGTTTTTT. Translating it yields CASRPNRGESEKLFF.

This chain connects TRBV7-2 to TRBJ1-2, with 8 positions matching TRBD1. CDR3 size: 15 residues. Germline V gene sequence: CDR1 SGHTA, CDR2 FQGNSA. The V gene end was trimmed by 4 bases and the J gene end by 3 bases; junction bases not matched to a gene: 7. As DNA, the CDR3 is TGTGCCAGCAGCTCCGACCGGACAGGGCACTATGGCTACACCTTC. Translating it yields CASSSDRTGHYGYTF.

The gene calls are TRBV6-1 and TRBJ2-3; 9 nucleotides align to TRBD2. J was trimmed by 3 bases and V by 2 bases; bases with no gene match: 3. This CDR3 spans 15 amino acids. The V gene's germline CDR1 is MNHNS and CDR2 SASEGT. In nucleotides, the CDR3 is TGTGCCAGCAGTGAACTAGCGGGGCAGACAGATACGCAGTATTTT. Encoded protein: CASSELAGQTDTQYF.

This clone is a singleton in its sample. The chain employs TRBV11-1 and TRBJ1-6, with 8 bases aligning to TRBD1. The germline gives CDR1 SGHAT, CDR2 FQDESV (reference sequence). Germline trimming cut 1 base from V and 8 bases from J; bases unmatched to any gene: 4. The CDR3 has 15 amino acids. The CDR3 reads CASSLDQGAYSPLHF. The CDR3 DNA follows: TGTGCCAGCAGCTTAGACCAGGGGGCCTATTCACCCCTCCACTTT.

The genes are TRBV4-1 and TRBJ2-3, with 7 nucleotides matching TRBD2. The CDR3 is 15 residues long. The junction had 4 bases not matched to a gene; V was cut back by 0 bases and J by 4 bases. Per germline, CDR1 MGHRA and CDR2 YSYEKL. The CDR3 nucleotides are TGCGCCAGCAGCCAAGATCGAGGGAGGGCAGATACGCAGTATTTT. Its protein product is CASSQDRGRADTQYF.

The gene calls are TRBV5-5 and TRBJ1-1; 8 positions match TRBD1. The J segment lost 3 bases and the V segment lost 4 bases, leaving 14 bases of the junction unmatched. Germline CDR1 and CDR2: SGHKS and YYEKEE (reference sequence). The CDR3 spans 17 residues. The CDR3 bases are TGTGCCAGCAGCACCCCGGGACAGGACCTTAGGGACACTGAAGCTTTCTTT. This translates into CASSTPGQDLRDTEAFF.

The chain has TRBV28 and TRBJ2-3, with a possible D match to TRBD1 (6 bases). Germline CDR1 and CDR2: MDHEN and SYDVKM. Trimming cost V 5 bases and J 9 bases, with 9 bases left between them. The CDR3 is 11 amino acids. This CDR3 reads CASSARGTQYF. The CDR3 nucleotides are TGTGCCAGCAGTGCGAGGGGGACGCAGTATTTT.

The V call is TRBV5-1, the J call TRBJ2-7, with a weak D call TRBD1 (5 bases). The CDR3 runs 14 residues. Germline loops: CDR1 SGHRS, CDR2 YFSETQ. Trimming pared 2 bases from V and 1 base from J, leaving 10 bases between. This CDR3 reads CASSFHRLSYEQYF. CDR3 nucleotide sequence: TGCGCCAGCAGCTTCCACAGGTTATCCTACGAGCAGTACTTC.

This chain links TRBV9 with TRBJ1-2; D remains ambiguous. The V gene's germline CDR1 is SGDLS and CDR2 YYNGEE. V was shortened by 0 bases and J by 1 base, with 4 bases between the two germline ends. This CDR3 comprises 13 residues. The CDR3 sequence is CASSVAGNYGYTF. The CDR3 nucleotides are TGTGCCAGCAGCGTAGCGGGTAACTATGGCTACACCTTC.

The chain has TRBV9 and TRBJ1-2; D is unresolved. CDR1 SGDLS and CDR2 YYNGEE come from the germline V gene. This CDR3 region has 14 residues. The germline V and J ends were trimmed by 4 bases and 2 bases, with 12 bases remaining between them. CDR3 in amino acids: CASSIRDLNYGYTF. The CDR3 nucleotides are TGTGCCAGCAGCATTCGCGATCTCAACTATGGCTACACCTTC.

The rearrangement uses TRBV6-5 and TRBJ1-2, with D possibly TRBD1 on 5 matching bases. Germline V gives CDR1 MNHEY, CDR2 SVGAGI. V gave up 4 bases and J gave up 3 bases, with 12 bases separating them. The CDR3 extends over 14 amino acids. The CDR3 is CASSSVGGDYGYTF. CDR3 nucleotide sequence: TGTGCCAGCAGTTCCGTCGGGGGAGACTATGGCTACACCTTC.

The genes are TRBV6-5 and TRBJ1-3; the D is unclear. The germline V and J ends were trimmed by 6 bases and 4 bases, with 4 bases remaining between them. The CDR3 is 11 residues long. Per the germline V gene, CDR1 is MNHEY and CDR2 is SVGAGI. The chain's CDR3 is CASRSGNTIYF. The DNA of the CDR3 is TGTGCCAGCAGAAGCGGAAACACCATATATTTT.

The CDR3, as DNA: TGTGCCAGCAGCCGAGGACAGGGGGCGGGCTATGGCTACACCTTC. This sequence encodes CASSRGQGAGYGYTF. J is TRBJ1-2 and V is TRBV7-8; TRBD1 matches at 11 bases. V shed 5 bases, J shed 4 bases, and the junction held 6 bases outside the gene matches. This CDR3 is built from 15 residues. The germline gives CDR1 SGHVS, CDR2 FQNEAQ.